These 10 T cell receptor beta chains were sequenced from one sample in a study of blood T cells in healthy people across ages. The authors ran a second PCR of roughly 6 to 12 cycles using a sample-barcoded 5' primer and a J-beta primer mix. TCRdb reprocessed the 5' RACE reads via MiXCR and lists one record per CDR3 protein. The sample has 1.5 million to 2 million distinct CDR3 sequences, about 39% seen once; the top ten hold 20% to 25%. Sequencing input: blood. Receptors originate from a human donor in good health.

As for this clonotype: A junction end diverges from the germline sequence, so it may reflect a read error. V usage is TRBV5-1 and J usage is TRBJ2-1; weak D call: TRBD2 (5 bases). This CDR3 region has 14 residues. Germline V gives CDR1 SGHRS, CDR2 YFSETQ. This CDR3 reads CAGSFSVSYNEQFF. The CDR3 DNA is TGCGCCGGCAGCTTTAGCGTATCCTACAATGAGCAGTTCTTC.

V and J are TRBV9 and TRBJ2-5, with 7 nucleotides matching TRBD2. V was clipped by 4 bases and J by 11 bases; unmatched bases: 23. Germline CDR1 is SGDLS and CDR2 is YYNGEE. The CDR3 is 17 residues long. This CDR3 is CASSPPPGTTKYNEQYF. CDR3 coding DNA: TGTGCCAGCAGCCCCCCCCCCGGGACTACCAAGTACAATGAGCAGTACTTC.

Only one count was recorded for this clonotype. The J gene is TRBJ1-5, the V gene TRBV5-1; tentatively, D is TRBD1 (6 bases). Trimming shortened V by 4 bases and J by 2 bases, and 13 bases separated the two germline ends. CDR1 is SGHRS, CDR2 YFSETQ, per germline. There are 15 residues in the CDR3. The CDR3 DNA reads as TGCGCCAGCAGCCCTGGGACAAACGGCAATCAGCCCCAGCATTTT. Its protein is CASSPGTNGNQPQHF.

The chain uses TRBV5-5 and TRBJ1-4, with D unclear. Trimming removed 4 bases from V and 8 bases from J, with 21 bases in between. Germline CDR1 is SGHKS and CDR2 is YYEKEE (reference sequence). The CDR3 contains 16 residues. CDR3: CASSRTDMGAGEKLFF. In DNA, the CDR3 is TGTGCCAGCAGCAGAACAGACATGGGAGCTGGGGAAAAACTGTTTTTT. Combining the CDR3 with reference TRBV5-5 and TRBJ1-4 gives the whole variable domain DAGVTQSPTHLIKTRGQQVTLRCSPISGHKSVSWYQQVLGQGPQFIFQYYEKEERGRGNFPDRFSARQFPNYSSELNVNALLLGDSALYLCASSRTDMGAGEKLFFGSGTQLSVL.

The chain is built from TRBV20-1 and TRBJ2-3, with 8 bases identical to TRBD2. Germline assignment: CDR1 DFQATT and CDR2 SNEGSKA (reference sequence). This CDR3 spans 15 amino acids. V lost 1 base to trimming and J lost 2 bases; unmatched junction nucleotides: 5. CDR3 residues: CSARGTSTTTDTQYF. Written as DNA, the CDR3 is TGCAGTGCTAGAGGGACTAGCACGACCACAGATACGCAGTATTTT.

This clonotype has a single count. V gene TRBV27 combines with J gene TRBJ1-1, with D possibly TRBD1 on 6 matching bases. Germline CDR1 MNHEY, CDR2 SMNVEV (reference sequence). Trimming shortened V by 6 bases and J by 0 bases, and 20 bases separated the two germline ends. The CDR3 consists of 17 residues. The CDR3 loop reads CASSLKKGGAVNTEAFF. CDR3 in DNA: TGTGCCAGCAGCCTCAAGAAGGGGGGCGCGGTGAACACTGAAGCTTTCTTT.

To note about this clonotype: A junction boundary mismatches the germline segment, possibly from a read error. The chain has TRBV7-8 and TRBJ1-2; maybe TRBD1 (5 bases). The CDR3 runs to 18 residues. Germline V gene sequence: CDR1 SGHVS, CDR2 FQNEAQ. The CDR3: CVSSLGRDVFLEGYGYTF. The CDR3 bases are TGTGTCAGCAGCTTAGGAAGGGACGTGTTTTTAGAAGGCTATGGCTACACCTTC.

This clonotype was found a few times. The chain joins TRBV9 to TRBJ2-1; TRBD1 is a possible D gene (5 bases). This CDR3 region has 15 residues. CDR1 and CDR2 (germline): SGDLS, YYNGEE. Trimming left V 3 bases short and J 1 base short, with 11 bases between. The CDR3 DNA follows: TGTGCCAGCAGCGCCACAGGAAGGTCCTACAATGAGCAGTTCTTC. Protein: CASSATGRSYNEQFF.

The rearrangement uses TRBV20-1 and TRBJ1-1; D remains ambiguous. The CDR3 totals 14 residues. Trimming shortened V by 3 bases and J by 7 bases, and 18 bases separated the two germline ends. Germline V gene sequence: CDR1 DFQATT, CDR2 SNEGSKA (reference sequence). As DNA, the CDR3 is TGCAGTGCTAGCCCGGCAGTGGGTGTCGGTGAAGCTTTCTTT. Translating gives CSASPAVGVGEAFF.

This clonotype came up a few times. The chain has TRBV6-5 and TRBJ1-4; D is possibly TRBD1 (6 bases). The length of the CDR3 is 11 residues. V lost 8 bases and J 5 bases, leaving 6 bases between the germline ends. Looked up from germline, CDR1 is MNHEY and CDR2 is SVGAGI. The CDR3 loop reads CASGQNEKLFF. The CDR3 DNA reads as TGTGCCAGCGGACAGAATGAAAAACTGTTTTTT.